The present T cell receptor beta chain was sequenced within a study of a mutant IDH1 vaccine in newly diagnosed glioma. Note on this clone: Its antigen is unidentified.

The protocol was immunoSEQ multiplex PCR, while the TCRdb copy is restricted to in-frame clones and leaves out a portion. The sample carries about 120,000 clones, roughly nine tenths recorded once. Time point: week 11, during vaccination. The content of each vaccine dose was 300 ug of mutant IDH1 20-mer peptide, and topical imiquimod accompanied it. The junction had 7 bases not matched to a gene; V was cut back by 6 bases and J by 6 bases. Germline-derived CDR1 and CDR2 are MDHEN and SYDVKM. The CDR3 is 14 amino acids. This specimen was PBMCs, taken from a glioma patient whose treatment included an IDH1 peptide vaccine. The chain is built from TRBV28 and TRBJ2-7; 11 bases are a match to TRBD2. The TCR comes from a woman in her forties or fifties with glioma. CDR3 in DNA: TGTGCCAGCAGGGGTAGCGGGAGGGGTAGCGAGCAGTACTTC. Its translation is CASRGSGRGSEQYF.